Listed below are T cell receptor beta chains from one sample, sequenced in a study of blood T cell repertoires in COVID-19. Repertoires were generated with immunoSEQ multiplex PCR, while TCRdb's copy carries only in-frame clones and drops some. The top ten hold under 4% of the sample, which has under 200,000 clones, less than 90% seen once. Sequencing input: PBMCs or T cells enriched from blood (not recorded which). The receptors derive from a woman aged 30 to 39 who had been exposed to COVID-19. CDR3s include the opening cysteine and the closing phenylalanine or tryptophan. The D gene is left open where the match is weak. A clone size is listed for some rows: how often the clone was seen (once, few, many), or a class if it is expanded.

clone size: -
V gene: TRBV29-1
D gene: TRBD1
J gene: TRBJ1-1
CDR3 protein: CSVAQGANTEAFF
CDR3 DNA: TGCAGCGTAGCACAGGGGGCAAACACTGAAGCTTTCTTT

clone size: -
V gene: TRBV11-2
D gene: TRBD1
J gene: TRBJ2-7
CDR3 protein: CASSRTPGQISTYEQYF
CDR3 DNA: TGTGCCAGCAGTCGGACCCCGGGACAGATTAGTACCTACGAGCAGTACTTC

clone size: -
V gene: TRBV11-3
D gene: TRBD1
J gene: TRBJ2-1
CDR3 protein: CASSQPPGQGLNEQFF
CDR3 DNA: TGTGCCAGCAGCCAACCCCCGGGACAGGGGTTGAATGAGCAGTTCTTC

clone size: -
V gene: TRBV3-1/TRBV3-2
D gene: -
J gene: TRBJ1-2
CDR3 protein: CASSQDPGTLYGYTF
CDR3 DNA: TGTGCCAGCAGCCAGGACCCCGGGACTCTCTATGGCTACACCTTC

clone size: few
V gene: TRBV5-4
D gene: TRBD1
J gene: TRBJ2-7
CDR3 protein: CASSWDRNYEQYF
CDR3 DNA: TGTGCCAGCAGCTGGGACAGAAACTACGAGCAGTACTTC

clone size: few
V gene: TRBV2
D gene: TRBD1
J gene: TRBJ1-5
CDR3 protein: CASSGGRTGIVQPQHF
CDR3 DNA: TGTGCCAGCAGTGGGGGGAGGACAGGTATAGTTCAGCCCCAGCATTTT

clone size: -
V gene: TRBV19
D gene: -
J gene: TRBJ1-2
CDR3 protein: CASSIVGQSYGYTF
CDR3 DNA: TGTGCCAGTAGTATAGTTGGACAGAGCTATGGCTACACCTTC

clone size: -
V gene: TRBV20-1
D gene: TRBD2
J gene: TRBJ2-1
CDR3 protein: CSASPGLAPISIYNEQFF
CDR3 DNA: TGCAGTGCAAGTCCGGGACTAGCACCAATAAGTATATACAATGAGCAGTTCTTC

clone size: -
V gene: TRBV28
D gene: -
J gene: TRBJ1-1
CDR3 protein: CASSSTPNTEAFF
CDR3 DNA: TGTGCCAGCAGTTCCACACCGAACACTGAAGCTTTCTTT

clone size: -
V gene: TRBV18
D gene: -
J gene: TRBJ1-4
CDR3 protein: CASSLMEGNEKLFF
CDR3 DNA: TGTGCCAGCTCCCTGATGGAGGGGAATGAAAAACTGTTTTTT

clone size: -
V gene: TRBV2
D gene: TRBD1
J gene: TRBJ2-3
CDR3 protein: CASSELDRGYTDTQYF
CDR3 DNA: TGTGCCAGCAGTGAATTGGACAGGGGATACACAGATACGCAGTATTTT

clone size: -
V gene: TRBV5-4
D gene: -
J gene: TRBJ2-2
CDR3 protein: CASSLGFGRGRPMSGELFF
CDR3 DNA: TGTGCCAGCAGCTTGGGGTTCGGGCGGGGACGCCCTATGTCCGGGGAGCTGTTTTTT

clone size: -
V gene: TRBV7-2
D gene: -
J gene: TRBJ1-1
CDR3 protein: CASSLARGTEAFF
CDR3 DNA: TGTGCCAGCAGCTTAGCGAGGGGGACTGAAGCTTTCTTT

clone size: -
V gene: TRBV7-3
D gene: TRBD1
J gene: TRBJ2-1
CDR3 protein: CASSLGQGLGNEQFF
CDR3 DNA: TGTGCCAGCAGCTTAGGACAGGGACTCGGGAATGAGCAGTTCTTC

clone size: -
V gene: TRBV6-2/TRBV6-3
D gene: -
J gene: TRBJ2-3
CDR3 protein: CASSSRGSTDTQYF
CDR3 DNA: TGTGCCAGCAGTTCGCGGGGAAGCACAGATACGCAGTATTTT

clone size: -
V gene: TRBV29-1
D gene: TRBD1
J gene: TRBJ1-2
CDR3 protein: CSTQGGQGVGYTF
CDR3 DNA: TGCAGCACCCAAGGGGGGCAGGGGGTTGGCTACACCTTC

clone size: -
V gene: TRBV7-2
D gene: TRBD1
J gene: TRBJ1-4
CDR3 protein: CASSRQLGGENEKLFF
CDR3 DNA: TGTGCCAGCAGCCGTCAATTAGGGGGCGAGAATGAAAAACTGTTTTTT

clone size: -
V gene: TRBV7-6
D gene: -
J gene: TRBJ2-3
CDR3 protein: CASSLTGTGYTDTQYF
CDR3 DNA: TGTGCCAGCAGCTTAACAGGGACGGGGTACACAGATACGCAGTATTTT

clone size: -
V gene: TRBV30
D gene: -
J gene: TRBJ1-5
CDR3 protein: CAWNRGFDQPQHF
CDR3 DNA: TGTGCCTGGAATAGGGGATTTGATCAGCCCCAGCATTTT

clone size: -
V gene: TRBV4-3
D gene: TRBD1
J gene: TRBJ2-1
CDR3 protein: CASSHWTGGLDEQFF
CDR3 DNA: TGCGCCAGCAGCCATTGGACAGGGGGCTTGGATGAGCAGTTCTTC

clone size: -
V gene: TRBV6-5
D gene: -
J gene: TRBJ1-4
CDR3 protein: CATQVLRGEGEKLFF
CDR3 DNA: TGTGCCACCCAGGTTCTTCGGGGGGAGGGTGAAAAACTGTTTTTT

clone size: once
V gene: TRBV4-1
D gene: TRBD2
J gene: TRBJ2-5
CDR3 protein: CASSQDRGLAGAQETQYF
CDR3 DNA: TGCGCCAGCAGCCAAGATCGGGGACTAGCGGGGGCCCAAGAGACCCAGTACTTC

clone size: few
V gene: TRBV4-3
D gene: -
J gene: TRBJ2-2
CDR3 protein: CASSSRNTGELFF
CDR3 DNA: TGCGCCAGCAGCTCCCGGAACACCGGGGAGCTGTTTTTT

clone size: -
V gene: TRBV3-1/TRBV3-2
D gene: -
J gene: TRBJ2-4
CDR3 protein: CASSQERSLIAKNIQYF
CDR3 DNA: TGTGCCAGCAGCCAAGAGAGGAGTCTGATAGCCAAAAACATTCAGTACTTC

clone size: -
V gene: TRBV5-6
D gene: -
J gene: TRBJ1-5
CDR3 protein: CASSPSRGDSNQPQHF
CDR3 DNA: TGTGCCAGCAGCCCGAGTCGGGGGGATAGCAATCAGCCCCAGCATTTT

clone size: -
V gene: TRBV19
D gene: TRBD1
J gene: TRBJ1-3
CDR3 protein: CASSIPGQGVSYGNTIYF
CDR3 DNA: TGTGCCAGTAGTATTCCCGGACAGGGGGTCAGCTATGGAAACACCATATATTTT

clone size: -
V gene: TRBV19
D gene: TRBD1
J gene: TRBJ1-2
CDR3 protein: CASSTLPGQGADGGYGYTF
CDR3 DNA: TGTGCCAGTAGTACACTTCCGGGACAGGGGGCAGATGGCGGCTATGGCTACACCTTC

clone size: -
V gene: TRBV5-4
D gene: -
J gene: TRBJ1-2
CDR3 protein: CASSLAENPNYGYTF
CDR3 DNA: TGTGCCAGCAGCTTGGCCGAGAACCCTAACTATGGCTACACCTTC

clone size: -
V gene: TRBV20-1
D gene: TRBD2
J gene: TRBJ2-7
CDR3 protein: CSASSHLLAGGPGYEQYF
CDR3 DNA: TGCAGTGCTAGTTCCCACCTACTAGCGGGGGGCCCAGGGTACGAGCAGTACTTC

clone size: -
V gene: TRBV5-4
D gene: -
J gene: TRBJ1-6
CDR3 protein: CASSLEGTDSPLHF
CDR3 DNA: TGTGCCAGCAGCTTGGAGGGGACTGATTCACCCCTCCACTTT

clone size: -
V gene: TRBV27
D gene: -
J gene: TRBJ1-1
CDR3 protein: CASASPRGGWTEAFF
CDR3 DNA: TGTGCCAGCGCGTCCCCCCGGGGAGGGTGGACTGAAGCTTTCTTT

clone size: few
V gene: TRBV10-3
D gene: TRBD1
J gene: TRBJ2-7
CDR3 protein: CAISEDRAVEQYF
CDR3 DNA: TGTGCCATCAGTGAGGACAGGGCGGTAGAGCAGTACTTC

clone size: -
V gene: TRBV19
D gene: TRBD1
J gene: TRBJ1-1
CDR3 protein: CASFARQGPTVEAFF
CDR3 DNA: TGTGCCAGTTTTGCCCGACAGGGGCCAACCGTTGAAGCTTTCTTT

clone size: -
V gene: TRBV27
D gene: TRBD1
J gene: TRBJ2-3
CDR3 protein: CASSFRTGETTDTQYF
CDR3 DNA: TGTGCCAGCAGTTTTAGGACAGGGGAGACCACAGATACGCAGTATTTT

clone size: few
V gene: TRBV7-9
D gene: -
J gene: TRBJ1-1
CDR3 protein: CASSLEGGYSTEAFF
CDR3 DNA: TGTGCCAGCAGCTTAGAGGGGGGGTACAGCACTGAAGCTTTCTTT

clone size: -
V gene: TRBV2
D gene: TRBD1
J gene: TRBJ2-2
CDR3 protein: CASTYYRGGELFF
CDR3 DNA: TGTGCCAGCACCTACTACAGGGGAGGGGAGCTGTTTTTT